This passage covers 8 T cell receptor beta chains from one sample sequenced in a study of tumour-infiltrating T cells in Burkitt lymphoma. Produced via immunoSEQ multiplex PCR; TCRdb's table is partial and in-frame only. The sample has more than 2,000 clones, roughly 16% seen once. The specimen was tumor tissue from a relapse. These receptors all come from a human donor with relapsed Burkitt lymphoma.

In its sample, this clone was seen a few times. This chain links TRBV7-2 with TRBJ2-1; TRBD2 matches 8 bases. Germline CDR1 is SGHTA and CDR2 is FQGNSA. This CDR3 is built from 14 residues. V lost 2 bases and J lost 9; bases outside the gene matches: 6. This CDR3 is CASSLSAGAGEQFF. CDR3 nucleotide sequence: TGTGCCAGCAGCTTATCAGCGGGAGCAGGTGAGCAGTTCTTC.

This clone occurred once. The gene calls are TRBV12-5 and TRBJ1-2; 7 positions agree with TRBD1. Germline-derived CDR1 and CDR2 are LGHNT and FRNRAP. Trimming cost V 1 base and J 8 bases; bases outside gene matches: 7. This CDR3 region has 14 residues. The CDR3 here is CASGLAITGEGYTF. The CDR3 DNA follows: TGTGCTAGTGGTTTGGCTATCACAGGGGAGGGCTACACCTTC.

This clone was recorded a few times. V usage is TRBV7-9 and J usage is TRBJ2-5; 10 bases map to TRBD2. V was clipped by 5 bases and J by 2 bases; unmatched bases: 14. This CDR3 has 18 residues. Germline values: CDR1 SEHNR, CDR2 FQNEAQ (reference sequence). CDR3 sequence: CASSQGRASGGEQETQYF. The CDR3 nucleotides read TGTGCCAGCAGCCAAGGACGGGCTAGCGGGGGCGAACAAGAGACCCAGTACTTC.

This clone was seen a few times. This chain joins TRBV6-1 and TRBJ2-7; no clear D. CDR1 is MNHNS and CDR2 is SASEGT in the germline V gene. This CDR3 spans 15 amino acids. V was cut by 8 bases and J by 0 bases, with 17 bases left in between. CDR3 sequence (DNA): TGTGCCAGCGGCCCCCTGGACGGCAGCTCCTACGAGCAGTACTTC. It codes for CASGPLDGSSYEQYF.

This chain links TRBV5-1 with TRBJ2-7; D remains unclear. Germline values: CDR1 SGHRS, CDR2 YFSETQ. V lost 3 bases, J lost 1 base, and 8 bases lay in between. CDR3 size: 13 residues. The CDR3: CASSWAVSYEQYF. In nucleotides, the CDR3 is TGCGCCAGCAGCTGGGCAGTGTCCTACGAGCAGTACTTC.

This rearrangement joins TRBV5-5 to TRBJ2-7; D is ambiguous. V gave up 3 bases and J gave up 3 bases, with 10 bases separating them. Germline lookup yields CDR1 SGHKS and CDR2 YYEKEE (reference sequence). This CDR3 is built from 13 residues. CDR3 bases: TGTGCCAGCAGCTCCCCAGGCAGCTACGAGCAGTACTTC. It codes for CASSSPGSYEQYF.

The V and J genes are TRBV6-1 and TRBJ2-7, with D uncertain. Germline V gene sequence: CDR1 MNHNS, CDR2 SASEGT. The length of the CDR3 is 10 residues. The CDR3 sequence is CVIDEYEQYF. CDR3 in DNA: TGTGTGATAGACGAGTACGAGCAGTACTTC.

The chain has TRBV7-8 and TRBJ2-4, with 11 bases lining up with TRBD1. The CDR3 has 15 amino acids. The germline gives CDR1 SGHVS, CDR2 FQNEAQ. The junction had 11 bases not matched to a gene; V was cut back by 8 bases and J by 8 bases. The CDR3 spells CASGPPGQGVYIQYF. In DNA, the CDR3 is TGTGCCAGCGGCCCGCCGGGACAGGGGGTATACATTCAGTACTTC.